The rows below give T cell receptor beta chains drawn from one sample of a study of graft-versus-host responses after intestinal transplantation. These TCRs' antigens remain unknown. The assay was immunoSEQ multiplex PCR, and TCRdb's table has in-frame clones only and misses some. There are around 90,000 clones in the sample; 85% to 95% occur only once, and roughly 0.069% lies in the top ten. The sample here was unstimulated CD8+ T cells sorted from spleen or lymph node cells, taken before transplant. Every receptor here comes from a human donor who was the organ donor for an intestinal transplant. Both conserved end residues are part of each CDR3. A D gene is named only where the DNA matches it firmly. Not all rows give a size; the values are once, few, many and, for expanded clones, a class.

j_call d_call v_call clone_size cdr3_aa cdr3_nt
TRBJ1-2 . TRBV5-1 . CASSYWGGDGYTF TGCGCCAGCAGTTACTGGGGGGGAGACGGCTACACCTTC
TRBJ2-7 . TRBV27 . CASSFRPGRELPYEQYF TGTGCCAGCAGTTTCAGACCCGGTAGGGAGTTACCTTACGAGCAGTACTTC
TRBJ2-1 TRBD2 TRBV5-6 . CASSGEGLRAPTGEQFF TGTGCCAGCAGCGGGGAGGGGTTGCGGGCCCCAACCGGTGAGCAGTTCTTC
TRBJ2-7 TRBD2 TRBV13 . CASSGGGRSGNEQYF TGTGCCAGCAGCGGGGGCGGGAGGTCGGGAAACGAGCAGTACTTC
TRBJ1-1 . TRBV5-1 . CASSLGGGLSTEAFF TGCGCCAGCAGCTTGGGCGGGGGGTTGTCGACTGAAGCTTTCTTT
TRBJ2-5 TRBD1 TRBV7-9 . CASNRQGGETQYF TGTGCCAGCAACCGACAGGGGGGTGAGACCCAGTACTTC
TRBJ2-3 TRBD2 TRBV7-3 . CASSPGTSGMADTQYF TGTGCCAGCAGCCCCGGGACTAGCGGGATGGCAGATACGCAGTATTTT
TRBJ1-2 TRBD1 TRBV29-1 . CSGGTGDHGGYTF TGCAGCGGAGGGACAGGGGATCATGGTGGCTACACCTTC
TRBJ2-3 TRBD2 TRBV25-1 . CASSEIRSGRGADTQYF TGTGCCAGCAGTGAAATAAGGAGCGGGAGGGGAGCAGATACGCAGTATTTT
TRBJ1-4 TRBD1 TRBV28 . CASSSYRGNEEKLFF TGTGCCAGCAGTTCATACAGGGGGAATGAAGAAAAACTGTTTTTT
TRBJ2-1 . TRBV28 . CASSFPTDSNRDNEQFF TGTGCCAGCAGTTTTCCTACGGACTCTAACCGTGACAATGAGCAGTTCTTC
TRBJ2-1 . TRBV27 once CASTAGSSYNEQFF TGTGCCAGCACGGCGGGAAGCTCCTACAATGAGCAGTTCTTC
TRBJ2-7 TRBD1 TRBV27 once CASSFGRGYEQYF TGTGCCAGCAGTTTCGGCAGGGGGTACGAGCAGTACTTC
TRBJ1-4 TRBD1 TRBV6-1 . CASSEPTGGREKLFF TGTGCCAGCAGTGAACCGACAGGGGGAAGAGAAAAACTGTTTTTT
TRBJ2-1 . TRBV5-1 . CASIGGGEQFF TGCGCCAGCATAGGTGGAGGTGAGCAGTTCTTC
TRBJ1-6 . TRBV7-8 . CASSLEDKNNHYNSPLHF TGTGCCAGCAGCTTAGAAGACAAGAATAATCACTATAATTCACCCCTCCACTTT
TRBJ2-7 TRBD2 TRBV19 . CASSIGLAVTLYEQYF TGTGCCAGTAGTATCGGGCTAGCGGTGACCCTCTACGAGCAGTACTTC
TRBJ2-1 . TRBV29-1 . CSVVFFSGAPSHNEQFF TGCAGCGTTGTTTTCTTTTCTGGGGCACCTTCTCACAATGAGCAGTTCTTC
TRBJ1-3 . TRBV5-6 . CASSPDRTLYTGNTIYF TGTGCCAGCAGCCCTGACAGGACCCTTTACACTGGAAACACCATATATTTT
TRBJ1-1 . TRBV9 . CASSAHGVNTEAFF TGTGCCAGCAGCGCCCACGGAGTGAACACTGAAGCTTTCTTT
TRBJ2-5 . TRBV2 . CASSEYGGRKETQYF TGTGCCAGCAGTGAGTACGGGGGACGAAAAGAGACCCAGTACTTC
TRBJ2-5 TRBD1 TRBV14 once CASSLTGGETQYF TGTGCCAGCAGCCTGACAGGGGGGGAGACCCAGTACTTC
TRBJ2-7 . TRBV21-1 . CASSKVQTSGKYEQYF TGTGCCAGCAGCAAAGTCCAGACTAGCGGGAAGTACGAGCAGTACTTC
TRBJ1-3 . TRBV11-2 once CASSLEIREENTIYF TGTGCCAGCAGCTTAGAAATACGGGAAGAGAACACCATATATTTT
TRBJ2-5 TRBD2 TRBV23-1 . CASSQSCWLAGSWMETQYF TGCGCCAGCAGTCAATCATGCTGGCTAGCGGGTAGTTGGATGGAGACCCAGTACTTC
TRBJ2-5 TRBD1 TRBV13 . CASSFRGLRETQYF TGTGCCAGCAGCTTCAGGGGGCTGAGAGAGACCCAGTACTTC
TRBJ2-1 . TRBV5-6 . CASRRGNEQFF TGTGCCAGCAGACGGGGTAATGAGCAGTTCTTC
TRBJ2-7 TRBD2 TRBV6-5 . CASGMLAGGPYEQYF TGTGCCAGCGGGATGCTAGCGGGAGGGCCCTACGAGCAGTACTTC
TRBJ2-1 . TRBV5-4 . CASTGSGNEQFF TGTGCCAGCACCGGTAGCGGTAATGAGCAGTTCTTC
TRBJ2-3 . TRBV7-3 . CASSHPGVTDTQYF TGTGCCAGCAGCCACCCGGGGGTCACAGATACGCAGTATTTT
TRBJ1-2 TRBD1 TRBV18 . CASSLPGQRNYGYTF TGTGCCAGCTCACTGCCGGGACAGAGAAACTATGGCTACACCTTC
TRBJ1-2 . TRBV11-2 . CASSLARNYGYTF TGTGCCAGCAGCTTAGCTCGTAACTATGGCTACACCTTC
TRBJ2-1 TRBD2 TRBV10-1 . CASSDWTRLNNEQFF TGCGCCAGCAGTGATTGGACTAGACTTAACAATGAGCAGTTCTTC
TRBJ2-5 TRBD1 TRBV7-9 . CASSYDFDRGETQYF TGTGCCAGCAGCTATGATTTTGACAGGGGAGAGACCCAGTACTTC
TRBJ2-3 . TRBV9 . CASSVGGADTQYF TGTGCCAGCAGCGTAGGGGGGGCAGATACGCAGTATTTT
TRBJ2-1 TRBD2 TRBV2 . CASSAWPTSGSSYNEQFF TGTGCCAGCAGTGCCTGGCCTACTAGCGGGAGCTCCTACAATGAGCAGTTCTTC
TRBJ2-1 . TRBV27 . CASSFSNEQFF TGTGCCAGCAGTTTCAGCAATGAGCAGTTCTTC
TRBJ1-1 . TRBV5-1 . CASSVYLRTEAFF TGCGCCAGCAGCGTCTACCTTCGGACTGAAGCTTTCTTT
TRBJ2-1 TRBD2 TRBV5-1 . CASSLTGAGGFEQFF TGCGCCAGCAGCTTGACCGGGGCGGGGGGATTTGAGCAGTTCTTC
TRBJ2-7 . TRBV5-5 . CASSTLNYEQYF TGTGCCAGCAGCACCCTAAACTACGAGCAGTACTTC
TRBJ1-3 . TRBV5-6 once CASSWSGAGNTIYF TGTGCCAGCAGCTGGTCCGGGGCTGGAAACACCATATATTTT
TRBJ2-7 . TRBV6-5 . CASSYSRGGGEQYF TGTGCCAGCAGTTACTCGCGGGGAGGGGGCGAGCAGTACTTC